The following is a TCR beta chain sequence with its context. Terminally differentiated effector memory CD45RA+ cells were excluded from the naive CD8 cells, which were CD45RO-negative and positively selected for CCR7. This specimen belongs to a study of shared clonotypes between healthy human individuals. This CDR3 is built from 14 residues. Per the germline V gene, CDR1 is SEHNR and CDR2 is FQNEAQ (reference sequence). The V end lost 1 base, the J end lost 4 bases, and 11 bases lay between the germline ends. Repertoires were generated with immunoSEQ multiplex PCR, while TCRdb's copy carries only in-frame clones and drops some. The sample records around 2,000,000 clones, roughly 95% being singletons.

The chain couples TRBV7-9 to TRBJ2-7; D gene uncertain. The specimen was naive CD8+ T cells sorted from blood. This TCR was recovered from a man between 18 and 35 years old in good health. In DNA form, the CDR3 reads TGTGCCAGCAGCTTAGTCCAGGAATTTTACGAGCAGTACTTC. This gives the protein CASSLVQEFYEQYF.